The 32 T cell receptor beta chains in this list originate from one sample, sequenced in a study of tumor-infiltrating lymphocytes in primary liver carcinoma. The authors made TCR beta cDNA from 450 to 600 ng total RNA with a constant-region primer. Three-round nested multiplex PCR performed with slightly modified ARM-PCR produced the TCR beta libraries. PCR rounds one and two used TRBV1-TRBV30 forward primers with a C-beta reverse primer for around 10 cycles each. One entry per CDR3 protein, called by TCRdb with MiXCR from the multiplex PCR reads. Of fewer than 350,000 distinct CDR3 sequences listed, 65% are singletons. Germline DNA was also extracted, and blood RNA was taken from unsorted whole blood. The sample was peripheral blood. The receptor source for this set is a man aged 35-49 years with primary liver carcinoma and hepatitis B virus infection.

A word on this clonotype: The junction does not match germline at one end; this may be a read error. CDR3 region: CASSQEAASEQAGELFF. The CDR3 nucleotides read TGTGCCAGCAGCCAAGAGGCCGCTAGCGAGCAGGCCGGGGAGCTGTTTTTT. The rearrangement uses TRBV4-3 and TRBJ2-2; tentative D call: TRBD2 (6 bases). Germline V gene data show CDR1 as LGHNA and CDR2 as YSLEER. The CDR3 totals 17 residues.

With regard to this clonotype: This likely comes from a read error, as the CDR3 has no conserved phenylalanine or tryptophan at its end. The chain recombines TRBV4-1 with TRBJ1-1, with D unresolved. Germline CDR1 MGHRA, CDR2 YSYEKL. The CDR3 extends over 15 amino acids. The CDR3 is CASSQESVAYTEAFY. The CDR3 region has the DNA TGCGCCAGCAGTCAAGAATCGGTAGCCTACACTGAAGCTTTCTAT.

The genes are TRBV29-1 and TRBJ2-3; the match to TRBD2 covers 8 bases. J was trimmed by 6 bases and V by 4 bases; bases with no gene match: 6. The CDR3 sequence is 13 residues long. Germline lookup yields CDR1 SQVTM and CDR2 ANQGSEA. The CDR3 DNA reads TGCAGCGTTGGTGGGCCTAGCGGGGATACGCAGTATTTT. Amino acid sequence: CSVGGPSGDTQYF.

Comment on this clonotype: One base away lies a much larger clone, so this may be a sequencing read error. The gene calls are TRBV6-6 and TRBJ2-4; D might be TRBD2 (5 bases). The germline V gene has CDR1 MNHNY and CDR2 SVGAGI (reference sequence). The length of the CDR3 is 15 residues. The CDR3 DNA sequence: TGTGTCAGCAGTCTCGGAGGAGGTGCCAAAAACATTCAGTACTTC. This translates into CVSSLGGGAKNIQYF.

In its sample, this clonotype was seen many times. V is TRBV6-5 and J is TRBJ1-5; D remains ambiguous. The CDR3 loop spans 14 amino acids. Trimming left V 6 bases short and J 0 bases short, with 9 bases between. The V gene's germline CDR1 is MNHEY and CDR2 SVGAGI. CDR3 sequence (DNA): TGTGCCAGCAGACACTGGAATAGCAATCAGCCCCAGCATTTT. Its protein product is CASRHWNSNQPQHF.

This clonotype was counted ten times or more. Possible read error: a much larger clone is one base away. The gene calls are TRBV11-1 and TRBJ2-1; D unclear. This CDR3 region has 16 residues. CDR1 SGHAT and CDR2 FQDESV come from the germline V gene (reference sequence). The V end lost 2 bases, the J end lost 4 bases, and 15 bases lay between the germline ends. The CDR3 spells CASSLFGVSAYNEQFF. As DNA, the CDR3 is TGTGCCAGCAGCTTATTTGGTGTGTCAGCTTACAATGAGCAGTTCTTC.

The J gene is TRBJ2-5, the V gene TRBV4-1, with D possibly matching TRBD1 (6 bases). This CDR3 spans 18 amino acids. V dropped 0 bases and J dropped 4 bases, with 21 bases sitting between them. Germline V gene data show CDR1 as MGHRA and CDR2 as YSYEKL. The CDR3 sequence: CASSQDYKAGVSLETQYF. The CDR3 nucleotides are TGCGCCAGCAGCCAAGATTATAAGGCAGGGGTATCGTTAGAGACCCAGTACTTC.

This chain uses TRBV7-9 with TRBJ2-1; D is uncertain. CDR1 and CDR2 from the germline V gene are SEHNR and FQNEAQ (reference sequence). The CDR3 has 15 residues. V dropped 1 base and J dropped 3 bases, with 10 bases sitting between them. The CDR3 reads CASSLGEADYNEQFF. The CDR3, as DNA: TGTGCCAGCAGCTTAGGAGAGGCTGACTACAATGAGCAGTTCTTC.

As concerns this clonotype: Just one base apart from a much larger clone, this may be a read error. The chain has TRBV12-3 or TRBV12-4 and TRBJ2-7; D is unclear. The CDR3 sequence is 13 residues long. The CDR3 reads CASSHTSSYELYF. The CDR3 DNA reads TGTGCCAGCAGTCACACGAGCTCCTACGAGCTGTACTTC.

In the case of this clonotype: Germline is not matched at one junction end, which may reflect a read error. The chain links TRBV7-9 to TRBJ1-2, with D unclear. Germline CDR1 is SEHNR and CDR2 is FQNEAQ (reference sequence). CDR3 length: 15 amino acids. The CDR3 reads CASTVAVPGVYGCTF. The CDR3 nucleotides are TGTGCCAGCACCGTAGCCGTCCCGGGAGTCTATGGCTGCACCTTC. Complete variable domain (other parts from reference TRBV7-9 and TRBJ1-2): DTGVSQNPRHKITKRGQNVTFRCDPISEHNRLYWYRQTLGQGPEFLTYFQNEAQLEKSRLLSDRFSAERPKGSFSTLEIQRTEQGDSAMYLCASTVAVPGVYGCTFGSGTRLTVV.

Turning to this clonotype: A much larger clone differs by one base, so this may be a read error. The chain couples TRBV25-1 to TRBJ2-5; D is ambiguous. Germline V gives CDR1 MGHDK, CDR2 SYGVNS. The CDR3 covers 13 residues. Trimming took 5 bases from V and 5 from J, leaving 12 bases between them. CDR3 protein: CASSWTSTETQYF. CDR3 coding DNA: TGTGCCAGCAGTTGGACGTCTACGGAGACCCAGTACTTC.

The V call is TRBV7-9, the J call TRBJ2-5; 7 positions agree with TRBD1. The length of the CDR3 is 15 residues. The trim removed 5 bases at V and 5 bases at J, leaving 11 bases unmatched. The germline CDR1 and CDR2 sequences are SEHNR and FQNEAQ (reference sequence). CDR3 in DNA: TGTGCCAGCAGCGGGAAGGACAGGCTAGGGGAGACCCAGTACTTC. It specifies CASSGKDRLGETQYF.

This sequence joins TRBV7-9 and TRBJ2-7; TRBD2 matches at 9 bases. The V and J ends lost 0 bases and 0 bases, in that order; junction bases with no gene match: 6. This CDR3 has 17 amino acids. Germline V gives CDR1 SEHNR, CDR2 FQNEAQ (reference sequence). The CDR3 is CASSLARGGSGSYEQYF. In DNA, the CDR3 is TGTGCCAGCAGCTTAGCGCGGGGGGGATCCGGCTCCTACGAGCAGTACTTC. The full variable domain, rest sourced from reference TRBV7-9 and TRBJ2-7, is DTGVSQNPRHKITKRGQNVTFRCDPISEHNRLYWYRQTLGQGPEFLTYFQNEAQLEKSRLLSDRFSAERPKGSFSTLEIQRTEQGDSAMYLCASSLARGGSGSYEQYFGPGTRLTVT.

As concerns this clonotype: This may be a read error: a much more frequent sequence differs by one nucleotide. The V gene is TRBV10-3, the J gene TRBJ2-1; 7 nucleotides align to TRBD1. CDR3 length: 15 residues. Germline loops: CDR1 ENHRY, CDR2 SYGVKD. CDR3 sequence: CAIIESRDRHNEQFF. The DNA of the CDR3 is TGTGCCATCATTGAGTCCCGGGACAGACACAATGAGCAGTTCTTC.

The chain carries TRBV7-9 and TRBJ2-5; 8 bases agree with TRBD1. J lost 2 bases, V lost 6 bases, and 8 bases had no gene match. Germline V gives CDR1 SEHNR, CDR2 FQNEAQ (reference sequence). The CDR3 sequence is 15 residues long. CDR3 loop: CASSPGGRGQETQYF. The CDR3 nucleotides are TGTGCCAGCAGTCCAGGGGGCAGGGGGCAAGAGACCCAGTACTTC.

Comments on this clonotype: The junction departs from germline at one end; a sequencing error may be responsible. The V gene is TRBV29-1, the J gene TRBJ2-2; perhaps D is TRBD1 or TRBD2 (5 bases each). Germline CDR1 SQVTM, CDR2 ANQGSEA. The CDR3 runs 12 residues. CDR3 region: CSVEGETGELFF. CDR3 DNA: TGCAGTGTTGAAGGGGAGACCGGGGAGCTGTTTTTT.

The chain links TRBV14 to TRBJ2-7; unclear D gene. V lost 3 bases to trimming and J lost 0 bases, with 18 bases between them. CDR1 SGHDN and CDR2 FVKESK come from the germline V gene. CDR3 length: 17 residues. The CDR3 region is CASSQLGSGSPSYEQYF. CDR3 nucleotide sequence: TGTGCCAGCAGCCAGCTCGGATCCGGGTCACCCTCCTACGAGCAGTACTTC. Together with reference TRBV14 and TRBJ2-7, the CDR3 gives the full variable domain: EAGVTQFPSHSVIEKGQTVTLRCDPISGHDNLYWYRRVMGKEIKFLLHFVKESKQDESGMPNNRFLAERTGGTYSTLKVQPAELEDSGVYFCASSQLGSGSPSYEQYFGPGTRLTVT.

CDR3 in amino acids: CASSLSGKQFF. In DNA, the CDR3 is TGTGCCAGCAGCTTGTCGGGGAAGCAGTTCTTC. V and J are TRBV5-6 and TRBJ2-1; tentative D call: TRBD2 (5 bases). Germline assignment: CDR1 SGHDT and CDR2 YYEEEE. V gave up 1 base and J gave up 11 bases, with 7 bases separating them. This CDR3 contains 11 residues.

In regard to this clonotype: A read error is possible here, since a much larger clone lies one base away. The V and J genes are TRBV7-3 and TRBJ2-1; TRBD2 matches 10 bases. The CDR3 sequence is 14 residues long. The germline CDR1 and CDR2 sequences are SGHTA and FQGTGA. The CDR3, as DNA: TGTGCCAGCAGCCCTAGCGGGAGAGTAAGTGAGCAGCTCTTC. This gives the protein CASSPSGRVSEQLF. Full variable domain (remainder filled in from reference TRBV7-3 and TRBJ2-1): GAGVSQTPSNKVTEKGKYVELRCDPISGHTALYWYRQSLGQGPEFLIYFQGTGAADDSGLPNDRFFAVRPEGSVSTLKIQRTERGDSAVYLCASSPSGRVSEQLFGPGTRLTVL.

Concerning this clonotype itself: Sequence at one end of the junction differs from germline and may be a read error. This rearrangement joins TRBV4-2 to TRBJ2-1; the D is unclear. The CDR3 loop spans 16 amino acids. Germline-derived CDR1 and CDR2 are LGHNA and YNFKEQ. Here the CDR3 reads CASSQDRTGFYNEEFF. CDR3 bases: TGCGCCAGCAGCCAAGATCGGACGGGCTTCTACAATGAAGAGTTCTTC.

Details on this clonotype: A read error may explain this, as a much larger clone is one base away. V is TRBV6-2 or TRBV6-3 and J is TRBJ1-6, with 12 bases fitting TRBD1. The CDR3 is 18 amino acids. Losses at the gene ends were 2 bases for V and 6 bases for J; bases not matched to a gene: 8. Germline values: CDR1 MNHEY, CDR2 SVGEGT. The CDR3: CASSYNPGQGARNSPLHF. The DNA for the CDR3 is TGTGCCAGCAGTTACAATCCGGGACAGGGGGCGCGTAATTCACCCCTCCACTTT.

This clonotype was counted many times. The chain recombines TRBV4-1 with TRBJ2-7, with D perhaps matching TRBD1 (5 bases). CDR1 is MGHRA and CDR2 is YSYEKL in the germline V gene. This CDR3 is 15 amino acids long. V was cut by 1 base and J by 0 bases, with 10 bases left in between. The CDR3 here is CASSQAQGSSYEQYF. The CDR3, as DNA: TGCGCCAGCAGCCAAGCCCAGGGATCCTCCTACGAGCAGTACTTC.

The V call is TRBV28, the J call TRBJ2-5; TRBD1 or TRBD2 may be the D gene (5 bases each). V dropped 2 bases and J dropped 4 bases, with 11 bases sitting between them. Germline V CDR1 and CDR2: MDHEN, SYDVKM. The CDR3 extends over 14 amino acids. The DNA for the CDR3 is TGTGCCAGCAGTTTACGGGACCGGGGAGAGACCCAGTACTTC. Its protein is CASSLRDRGETQYF.

As regards this clonotype: The junction departs from germline at one end; a sequencing error may be responsible. This sequence joins TRBV18 and TRBJ2-3; D is unresolved. Germline lookup yields CDR1 KGHSH and CDR2 LQKENI. CDR3 length: 14 amino acids. Here the CDR3 DNA reads TGTGCCAGCTCCCGCGGACCCCAAACAGATACGCGGTATTTT. Protein sequence: CASSRGPQTDTRYF.

Notes on this clonotype: This could be a read error, since a much larger clone is one nucleotide away. The chain links TRBV29-1 to TRBJ2-1; D is perhaps TRBD2 (5 bases). The CDR3 length is 14 residues. V was clipped by 5 bases and J by 6 bases, with 17 bases between them. The germline V gene encodes CDR1 SQVTM and CDR2 ANQGSEA. The CDR3 DNA reads TGCAGCGTTCAGGAAAGCGAGAGGGCCAATGAGCAGTTCTTC. Translating it yields CSVQESERANEQFF.

The chain couples TRBV4-2 to TRBJ2-1; 9 bases fit TRBD2. Germline-derived CDR1 and CDR2 are LGHNA and YNFKEQ. The junction had 6 bases not matched to a gene; V was cut back by 0 bases and J by 3 bases. The CDR3 is 17 amino acids. The CDR3 here is CASSQERGREGYNEQFF. The CDR3 DNA is TGTGCCAGCAGCCAAGAAAGAGGGCGGGAGGGCTACAATGAGCAGTTCTTC.

For this clonotype: A read error may be the cause here, since a much bigger clone is one base away. The V and J genes are TRBV30 and TRBJ1-1; perhaps TRBD1 as D (6 bases). Per the germline V gene, CDR1 is GTSNPN and CDR2 is SVGIG (reference sequence). The V end was cut by 1 base, the J end by 5 bases, with 14 bases between. This CDR3 has 14 residues. The CDR3 coding sequence is TGTGCCTGGAGTGAGGCAGGGGTGATGACTGAAGCTTTCTTT. Encoded protein: CAWSEAGVMTEAFF.

J is TRBJ2-7 and V is TRBV5-6, with 9 nucleotides matching TRBD1. The CDR3 totals 17 residues. Trimming removed 5 bases from V and 10 bases from J; junction bases left unmatched: 22. Germline V gene lookup returns CDR1 SGHDT and CDR2 YYEEEE. CDR3 sequence: CASSSGTGRPSGSNQYF. The CDR3 nucleotides read TGTGCCAGCAGTTCCGGGACAGGGAGGCCTAGCGGATCGAACCAGTACTTC.

Concerning this clonotype itself: This could be a read error, since a much larger clone is one nucleotide away. The rearrangement uses TRBV7-8 and TRBJ2-3; 7 positions agree with TRBD2. V was clipped by 3 bases and J by 5 bases; unmatched bases: 8. CDR3 length: 15 residues. Germline lookup yields CDR1 SGHVS and CDR2 FQNEAQ. The CDR3 sequence is CASSLGLTGVDTQYF. The CDR3 nucleotides read TGTGCCAGCAGCTTGGGACTAACGGGAGTAGATACGCAGTATTTT.

The V call is TRBV4-3, the J call TRBJ2-3, with TRBD2 identical over 11 bases. Looked up from germline, CDR1 is LGHNA and CDR2 is YSLEER. This CDR3 has 16 residues. With 3 bases clipped from V and 8 bases from J, the junction kept 10 bases outside the gene matches. CDR3 DNA sequence: TGCGCCAGCAGCCAGGCTAGCGGGGGGACCCTGGGTACGCAGTATTTT. It is translated as CASSQASGGTLGTQYF.

The sample holds one count of this clonotype. This sequence joins TRBV29-1 and TRBJ2-2; 7 bases align to TRBD1. CDR1 is SQVTM and CDR2 is ANQGSEA in the germline V gene. V trimming: 7 bases; J trimming: 8 bases; junction bases outside the gene matches: 13. This CDR3 comprises 14 residues. CDR3 in amino acids: CSARQGPSTGELFF. As DNA, the CDR3 is TGCAGCGCCCGACAGGGCCCTAGCACAGGGGAGCTGTTTTTT.

This clonotype was observed once. The CDR3 DNA reads TGCAACGTCCACGGACCAGCGGTCTACAATGAGCAGTTCTTC. It specifies CNVHGPAVYNEQFF. The chain is built from TRBV29-1 and TRBJ2-1; TRBD2 is a possible D gene (5 bases). Germline V gives CDR1 SQVTM, CDR2 ANQGSEA. This CDR3 spans 14 amino acids.